The 16 T cell receptor beta chains in this list originate from one sample, sequenced in a study of blood T cell repertoires in COVID-19. Libraries were prepared by immunoSEQ multiplex PCR; TCRdb keeps only in-frame clonotypes and omits some of them. The data show 350,000 to 450,000 clones, with just under 90% seen just once and about 1.7% held by the top ten. The source material was PBMCs or T cells enriched from blood (not recorded which). All receptors derive from a woman younger than 45 who had recovered from COVID-19.

The chain combines TRBV25-1 with TRBJ1-2, with TRBD1 matching 8 bases. The CDR3 length is 15 residues. Trimming took 2 bases from V and 1 from J; bases not matched to a gene: 3. In germline, CDR1 is MGHDK, CDR2 SYGVNS. CDR3 in DNA: TGTGCCAGCAGTGAAGGGACAGGTTATAACTATGGCTACACCTTC. Amino acid sequence: CASSEGTGYNYGYTF.

The rearrangement uses TRBV7-9 and TRBJ1-1, with 7 nucleotides matching TRBD1. Germline trimming cut 1 base from V and 5 bases from J; bases unmatched to any gene: 4. Germline V gene sequence: CDR1 SEHNR, CDR2 FQNEAQ (reference sequence). The CDR3 runs 14 residues. The CDR3 reads CASSLGGQQTEAFF. The CDR3 region has the DNA TGTGCCAGCAGCTTAGGGGGACAGCAAACTGAAGCTTTCTTT.

V and J are TRBV4-3 and TRBJ1-1; D might be TRBD1 (5 bases). The V end was cut by 3 bases, the J end by 3 bases, with 8 bases between. Germline CDR1 is LGHNA and CDR2 is YSLEER. The CDR3 totals 13 residues. The DNA for the CDR3 is TGCGCCAGCAGCCATTCGGGGGACACTGAAGCTTTCTTT. Translating gives CASSHSGDTEAFF.

The CDR3 reads CASSIDRVGGEAFF. Here the CDR3 DNA reads TGTGCCAGTAGTATAGATCGGGTCGGAGGTGAAGCTTTCTTT. The chain carries TRBV19 and TRBJ1-1; D gene unclear. The CDR3 length is 14 residues. V was pared by 0 bases and J by 7 bases, with 12 bases between. Germline loops: CDR1 LNHDA, CDR2 SQIVND (reference sequence).

The chain couples TRBV2 to TRBJ2-1, with 8 bases fitting TRBD2. V lost 3 bases, J lost 9 bases, and 10 bases stayed unmatched. The germline V gene has CDR1 SNHLY and CDR2 FYNNEI. CDR3 size: 15 residues. DNA of the CDR3: TGTGCCAGCAGTGAGCCGGGACTAGTGGGCCTTGAGCAGTTCTTC. Its protein is CASSEPGLVGLEQFF.

The chain is built from TRBV19 and TRBJ1-2; D is possibly TRBD1 (6 bases). The CDR3 sequence is 12 residues long. Germline CDR1 LNHDA, CDR2 SQIVND (reference sequence). V was shortened by 8 bases and J by 5 bases, with 12 bases between the two germline ends. The CDR3 DNA sequence: TGTGCCAGTGCACAGGGTCAATATGGCTACACCTTC. It specifies CASAQGQYGYTF. The full variable domain, its missing parts supplied by reference TRBV19 and TRBJ1-2, is DGGITQSPKYLFRKEGQNVTLSCEQNLNHDAMYWYRQDPGQGLRLIYYSQIVNDFQKGDIAEGYSVSREKKESFPLTVTSAQKNPTAFYLCASAQGQYGYTFGSGTRLTVV.

The chain links TRBV24-1 to TRBJ2-3; 10 positions match TRBD2. V lost 10 bases to trimming and J lost 3 bases; unmatched junction nucleotides: 3. Germline V gene data show CDR1 as KGHDR and CDR2 as SFDVKD. This CDR3 is 13 amino acids long. This chain's CDR3 is CATTSGMTDTQYF. The CDR3 coding sequence is TGTGCCACTACTAGCGGGATGACAGATACGCAGTATTTT.

The rearrangement uses TRBV7-2 and TRBJ1-1; possible D gene TRBD1, 5 bases. CDR3 size: 17 residues. CDR1 SGHTA and CDR2 FQGNSA come from the germline V gene. V lost 0 bases and J 0 bases, leaving 14 bases between the germline ends. For the CDR3, the DNA is TGTGCCAGCAGCTTAGCGCACGGGGGTATCATGAACACTGAAGCTTTCTTT. Translating it yields CASSLAHGGIMNTEAFF. The whole variable domain, remainder taken from reference TRBV7-2 and TRBJ1-1, is GAGVSQSPSNKVTEKGKDVELRCDPISGHTALYWYRQSLGQGLEFLIYFQGNSAPDKSGLPSDRFSAERTGGSVSTLTIQRTQQEDSAVYLCASSLAHGGIMNTEAFFGQGTRLTVV.

The V call is TRBV2, the J call TRBJ2-1; D ambiguous. There are 12 residues in the CDR3. The ends were cut back, 4 bases at V and 8 bases at J, with 9 bases in the middle. CDR1 and CDR2 (germline): SNHLY, FYNNEI. DNA for the CDR3: TGTGCCAGCAGTGTTCACGTAGATGAGCAGTTCTTC. This encodes CASSVHVDEQFF.

DNA for the CDR3: TGTGCCAGCAGCTTAGAACAGGCAAGGGAGCAGTACTTC. Protein sequence: CASSLEQAREQYF. The chain combines TRBV7-8 with TRBJ2-7, with D possibly being TRBD1 (5 bases). This CDR3 comprises 13 residues. Trimming shortened V by 1 base and J by 7 bases, and 11 bases separated the two germline ends. In germline, CDR1 is SGHVS, CDR2 FQNEAQ.

This chain links TRBV29-1 with TRBJ1-2, with D maybe TRBD1 (6 bases). This CDR3 spans 11 amino acids. Looked up from germline, CDR1 is SQVTM and CDR2 is ANQGSEA. Trimming stripped 7 bases from V and 2 bases from J, with 8 bases between. CDR3 residues: CSATGNYGYTF. The DNA for the CDR3 is TGCAGCGCGACAGGCAACTATGGCTACACCTTC.

The chain is built from TRBV6-2 or TRBV6-3 and TRBJ2-1, with 7 bases that match TRBD2. Germline lookup yields CDR1 MNHEY and CDR2 SVGEGT. V gave up 6 bases and J gave up 7 bases; unmatched junction bases: 12. The CDR3 loop spans 15 amino acids. CDR3 bases: TGTGCCAGCAGCCCGAACTTTTGGGGGGGGAATGAGCAGTTCTTC. Translating it yields CASSPNFWGGNEQFF.

J is TRBJ2-5 and V is TRBV29-1; 9 bases map to TRBD2. Germline V lookup: CDR1 SQVTM, CDR2 ANQGSEA. This CDR3 comprises 17 residues. Germline trimming cut 4 bases from V and 0 bases from J; bases unmatched to any gene: 12. CDR3 amino acids: CSVVGWASGVHQETQYF. The CDR3 coding sequence is TGCAGCGTTGTGGGTTGGGCTAGCGGGGTCCACCAAGAGACCCAGTACTTC.

CDR3 nucleotide sequence: TGTGCCAGCAGCCAAGAGGCTGAGGAAGACTACGAGCAGTACTTC. Its translation: CASSQEAEEDYEQYF. The V call is TRBV4-2, the J call TRBJ2-7; unclear D gene. With 0 bases removed from V and 3 bases from J, the gap between germline ends came to 12 bases. Looked up from germline, CDR1 is LGHNA and CDR2 is YNFKEQ. The CDR3 is made up of 15 amino acids.

The count of this clone is one. CDR3 protein: CASSESGRVWGTEAFF. CDR3 bases: TGTGCCAGCAGTGAATCTGGGAGGGTTTGGGGCACTGAAGCTTTCTTT. This chain connects TRBV2 to TRBJ1-1, with D hard to call. The CDR3 consists of 16 residues. Per the germline V gene, CDR1 is SNHLY and CDR2 is FYNNEI. V lost 2 bases to trimming and J lost 4 bases, with 17 bases between them.

The chain joins TRBV9 to TRBJ1-5; D gene unclear. The CDR3 contains 17 residues. V lost 0 bases and J 2 bases, leaving 15 bases between the germline ends. Looked up from germline, CDR1 is SGDLS and CDR2 is YYNGEE. CDR3 DNA: TGTGCCAGCAGCGTAGCTACGAGGGAAGGCGGCAATCAGCCCCAGCATTTT. This translates into CASSVATREGGNQPQHF.